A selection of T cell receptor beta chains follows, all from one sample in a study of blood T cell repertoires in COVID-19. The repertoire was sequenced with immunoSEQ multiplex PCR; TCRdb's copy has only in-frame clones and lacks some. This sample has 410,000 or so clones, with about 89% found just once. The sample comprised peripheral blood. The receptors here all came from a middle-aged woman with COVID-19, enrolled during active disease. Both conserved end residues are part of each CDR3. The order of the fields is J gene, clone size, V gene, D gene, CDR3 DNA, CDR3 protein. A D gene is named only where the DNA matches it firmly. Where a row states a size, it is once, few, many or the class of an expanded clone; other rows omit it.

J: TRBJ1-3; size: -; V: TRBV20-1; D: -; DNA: TGCAGTGCTAGTCGGTGGGCCGACACCATATATTTT; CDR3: CSASRWADTIYF
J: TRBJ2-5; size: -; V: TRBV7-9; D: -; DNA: TGTGCCAGCAGCCTGCTAACTAGCCAAGAGACCCAGTACTTC; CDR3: CASSLLTSQETQYF
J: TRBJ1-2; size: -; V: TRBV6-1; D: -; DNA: TGTGCCAGCAGTGAAAATGAGTTCTATGGCTACACCTTC; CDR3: CASSENEFYGYTF
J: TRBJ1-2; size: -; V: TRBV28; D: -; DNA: TGTGCCAGCAGTTTGGACAGCCTAGGCTACACCTTC; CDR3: CASSLDSLGYTF
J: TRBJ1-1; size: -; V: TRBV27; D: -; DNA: TGTGCCAGCAGCGACGTCCGGGGTTCACAAGCTTTCTTT; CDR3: CASSDVRGSQAFF
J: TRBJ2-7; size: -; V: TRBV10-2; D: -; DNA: TGCGCCAGCAGAACTGGGGGCAGAAGAGCTTACGAGCAGTACTTC; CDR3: CASRTGGRRAYEQYF
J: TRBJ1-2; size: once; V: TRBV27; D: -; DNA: TGTGCCAGCAGTCCCGCGGGCGGGTATGGCTACACCTTC; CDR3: CASSPAGGYGYTF
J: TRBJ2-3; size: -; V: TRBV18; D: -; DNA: TGTGCCAGCTCACCTACGGCGGGCCACACAGATACGCAGTATTTT; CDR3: CASSPTAGHTDTQYF
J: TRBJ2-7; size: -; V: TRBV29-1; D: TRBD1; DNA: TGCAGCGTTGCCGGGACAGGGCGCCACGAGCAGTACTTC; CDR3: CSVAGTGRHEQYF
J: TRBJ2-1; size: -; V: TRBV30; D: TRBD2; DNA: TGTGCCTGGAGCCCCATAGGGACTAGCGGGCCCAGGGGGCAGTTCTTC; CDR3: CAWSPIGTSGPRGQFF
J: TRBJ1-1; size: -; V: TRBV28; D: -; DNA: TGTGCCAGCAGTTTTGGTGAGTGGAGAAACACTGAAGCTTTCTTT; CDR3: CASSFGEWRNTEAFF
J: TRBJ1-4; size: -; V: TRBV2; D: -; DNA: TGTGCCAGCAGTGATAGGGGAGGTAATGAAAAACTGTTTTTT; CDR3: CASSDRGGNEKLFF
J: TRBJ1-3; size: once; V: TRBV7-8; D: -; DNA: TGTGCCAGCAGCGGGCGAAACACCATATATTTT; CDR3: CASSGRNTIYF
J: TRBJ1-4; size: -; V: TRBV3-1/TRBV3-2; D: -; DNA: TGTGCCAGCAGCCAAGATCTGCAGGATTGGGCTGAAAAACTGTTTTTT; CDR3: CASSQDLQDWAEKLFF
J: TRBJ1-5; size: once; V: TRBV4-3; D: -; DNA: TGCGCCAGCAGCCAAGACAGGGCCCCCGGTGGCAATCAGCCCCAGCATTTT; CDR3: CASSQDRAPGGNQPQHF
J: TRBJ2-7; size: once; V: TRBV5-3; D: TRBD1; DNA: TGTGCCAGAAGCTTGGCGAGACAGGGTAGTTCCTACGAGCAGTACTTC; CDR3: CARSLARQGSSYEQYF
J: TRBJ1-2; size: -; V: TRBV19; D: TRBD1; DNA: TGTGCCAGCAAACAGGGGGCGGAGGGCTACACCTTC; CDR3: CASKQGAEGYTF
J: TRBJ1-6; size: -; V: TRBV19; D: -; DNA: TGTGCCAGTACTCAAAACGGGGGGATTCTTCGTGGGAAACCCCTCCACTTT; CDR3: CASTQNGGILRGKPLHF
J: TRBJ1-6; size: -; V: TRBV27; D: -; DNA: TGTGCCAGCAGTTTAAACGTCGGGAGCTTGAGTTCACCCCTCCACTTT; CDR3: CASSLNVGSLSSPLHF
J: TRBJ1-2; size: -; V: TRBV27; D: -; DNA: TGTGCCAGCAGTTTAGGGACACCCACAAATGGCTACACCTTC; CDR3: CASSLGTPTNGYTF
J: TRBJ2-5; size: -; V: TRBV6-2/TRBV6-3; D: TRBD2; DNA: TGTGCCAGCAGTTTTACAAGACTAGCGGGAACCCAGTACTTC; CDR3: CASSFTRLAGTQYF
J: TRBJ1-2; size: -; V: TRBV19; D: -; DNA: TGTGCCAGTAGTATGAGGTTTGGATACTATGGCTACACCTTC; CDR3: CASSMRFGYYGYTF
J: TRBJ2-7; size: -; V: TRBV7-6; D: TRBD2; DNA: TGTGCCAGCAGCTTAGCGTCCCGCGGGGGGGTCTACGAGCAGTACTTC; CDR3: CASSLASRGGVYEQYF
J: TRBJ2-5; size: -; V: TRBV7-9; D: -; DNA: TGTGCCAGCAGCCGCGGGCGGGGGCAGTTGGAGACCCAGTACTTC; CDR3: CASSRGRGQLETQYF
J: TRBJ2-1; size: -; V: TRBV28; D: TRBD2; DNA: TGTGCCAGCAGTTCGGGAAGGGGCGGGAGAGGCAATGAGCAGTTCTTC; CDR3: CASSSGRGGRGNEQFF
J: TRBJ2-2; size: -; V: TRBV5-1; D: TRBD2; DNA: TGCGCCAGCAGCTTGGATGCGGGAGGAGGCACCGGGGAGCTGTTTTTT; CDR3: CASSLDAGGGTGELFF